Included here is one T cell receptor (beta chain) sequence, with context. Its target is unknown. These data are taken from a study of OX40 agonist ivuxolimab in advanced cancers. The study's findings and limits: Partial responders dosed at 0.1-3.0 mg/kg displayed clonal expansion ranking among the lowest. In the 0.1 to 3.0 mg/kg range, CD4+ and CD8+ blood T cells had expanded clonally by week 6.

Profiling relied on immunoSEQ multiplex PCR, and the TCRdb table lists in-frame clones only, not all of them. The table has about 18,000 clones, around 80% seen once. CDR1 is SGHAT, CDR2 FQNNGV, per germline. The CDR3 spans 11 residues. V dropped 1 base and J dropped 7 bases, with 4 bases sitting between them. The chain links TRBV11-2 to TRBJ1-1; D gene ambiguous. The receptor was derived from an adult with an advanced solid tumor such as melanoma, head and neck, liver or kidney cancer. Sequences were derived from CD4+ or CD8+ T cells sorted from blood, sampled in a trial of the OX40 agonist ivuxolimab. CDR3 amino acids: CASSLVNEAFF. CDR3 DNA sequence: TGTGCCAGCAGCTTAGTAAATGAAGCTTTCTTT.